Below are 14 T cell receptor beta chains sequenced from a single sample in a study of T cells in Graves' hyperthyroidism and ophthalmopathy. RNA transcripts gave rise to amplified TCR beta CDR3 regions. The HTBI primer set served for first-round RT-PCR of the TCR CDR3. TCRdb re-called the multiplex PCR reads with MiXCR, one entry per CDR3 protein. Seen here are about 720,000 distinct CDR3 sequences, around 19% observed once, and the top ten hold roughly a sixth. Sample: blood. The origin of the receptors is a woman aged 50 to 60 with Graves' hyperthyroidism that later progressed to Graves' ophthalmopathy.

The sample holds many counts of this clonotype. The chain employs TRBV11-2 and TRBJ2-5, with D unresolved. V was shortened by 1 base and J by 4 bases, with 13 bases between the two germline ends. Germline loops: CDR1 SGHAT, CDR2 FQNNGV. The CDR3 runs 15 residues. The CDR3 coding sequence is TGTGCCAGCAGCTTAGTCTCCGGGTCGGGAGAGACCCAGTACTTC. Translating gives CASSLVSGSGETQYF.

This clonotype has just a few counts. The chain is built from TRBV7-8 and TRBJ2-5; 8 bases agree with TRBD2. The CDR3 loop spans 16 amino acids. CDR1 and CDR2 from the germline V gene are SGHVS and FQNEAQ. V lost 1 base to trimming and J lost 5 bases; unmatched junction nucleotides: 9. CDR3 amino acids: CASSLGFGGAPETQYF. The CDR3 coding sequence is TGTGCCAGCAGCTTAGGGTTCGGGGGGGCCCCGGAGACCCAGTACTTC.

This clonotype occurred a few times. The chain is built from TRBV6-1 and TRBJ2-7, with a weak D call TRBD1 (6 bases). Trimming pared 4 bases from V and 2 bases from J, leaving 9 bases between. There are 13 residues in the CDR3. In germline, CDR1 is MNHNS, CDR2 SASEGT. The CDR3 DNA is TGTGCCAGCAGTGGCCAGGGGACCTACGAGCAGTACTTC. Protein product: CASSGQGTYEQYF.

This chain links TRBV9 with TRBJ1-1; no clear D gene. The CDR3 contains 13 residues. Germline-derived CDR1 and CDR2 are SGDLS and YYNGEE. The germline V and J ends were trimmed by 1 base and 4 bases, with 8 bases remaining between them. CDR3 sequence (DNA): TGTGCCAGCAGCGTAAAAAGCGGCACTGAAGCTTTCTTT. Its translation is CASSVKSGTEAFF.

Comments on this clonotype: This may come from a read error, since a much larger clone is one base off. This chain connects TRBV5-8 to TRBJ2-7; D ambiguous. Germline CDR1 and CDR2: SGHTS and YDEGEE. The CDR3 totals 13 residues. This chain's CDR3 is CASSPLSPYERYF. CDR3 DNA sequence: TGTGCCAGCAGCCCGCTTAGTCCCTACGAGCGGTACTTC.

This clonotype was seen many times. The chain joins TRBV7-3 to TRBJ2-5; possible D gene TRBD2, 7 bases. CDR1 is SGHTA and CDR2 is FQGTGA in the germline V gene. CDR3 length: 15 amino acids. V was shortened by 3 bases and J by 5 bases, with 16 bases between the two germline ends. The CDR3 DNA reads TGTGCCAGCAGCTTTAGGGGGGGCTGGATTGAGACCCAGTACTTC. This codes for CASSFRGGWIETQYF. Looking up the rest from reference TRBV7-3 and TRBJ2-5 gives the full variable domain: GAGVSQTPSNKVTEKGKYVELRCDPISGHTALYWYRQSLGQGPEFLIYFQGTGAADDSGLPNDRFFAVRPEGSVSTLKIQRTERGDSAVYLCASSFRGGWIETQYFGPGTRLLVL.

This clonotype was seen at least ten times. The CDR3 bases are TGCGCCAGCAGCTGGGGACGGGGGATCTACGAGCAGTACTTC. The encoded protein is CASSWGRGIYEQYF. The rearrangement joins TRBV5-1 to TRBJ2-7; the D gene is possibly TRBD2 (6 bases). This CDR3 is 14 amino acids long. The V and J ends lost 3 bases and 3 bases respectively, with 13 bases between them. Germline V gives CDR1 SGHRS, CDR2 YFSETQ.

The chain uses TRBV3-1 and TRBJ2-3, with D possibly matching TRBD2 (7 bases). V was shortened by 3 bases and J by 2 bases, with 15 bases between the two germline ends. The germline gives CDR1 LGHDT, CDR2 YNNKEL (reference sequence). This CDR3 has 16 amino acids. For the CDR3, the DNA is TGTGCCAGCAGCCAGGGGGGGCGGAAAGCCACAGATACGCAGTATTTT. Protein: CASSQGGRKATDTQYF.

This clonotype was counted a few times. J is TRBJ2-4 and V is TRBV9, with D tentatively TRBD2 (6 bases). Between the trimmed V and J ends, which lost 0 bases and 0 bases, there was a span of 7 bases. CDR3 length: 15 residues. CDR1 and CDR2 (germline): SGDLS, YYNGEE. This chain's CDR3 is CASSVGGLAKNIQYF. DNA for the CDR3: TGTGCCAGCAGCGTAGGGGGACTAGCCAAAAACATTCAGTACTTC. The full variable domain, completed using reference TRBV9 and TRBJ2-4, is DSGVTQTPKHLITATGQRVTLRCSPRSGDLSVYWYQQSLDQGLQFLIQYYNGEERAKGNILERFSAQQFPDLHSELNLSSLELGDSALYFCASSVGGLAKNIQYFGAGTRLSVL.

The V gene is TRBV4-2, the J gene TRBJ2-1; D unclear. Germline values: CDR1 LGHNA, CDR2 YNFKEQ. Trimming left V 1 base short and J 7 bases short, with 11 bases between. This CDR3 has 14 amino acids. The CDR3 protein is CASSQGGLENEQFF. In nucleotides, the CDR3 is TGTGCCAGCAGCCAAGGTGGGCTCGAAAATGAGCAGTTCTTC.

This clonotype was seen more than once but under ten times. The chain joins TRBV6-5 to TRBJ2-2; possible D gene TRBD2, 7 bases. Germline loops: CDR1 MNHEY, CDR2 SVGAGI. V shed 0 bases and J shed 6 bases, with 14 bases lying between them. The CDR3 is 16 residues long. CDR3 amino acids: CASSYSPGGRAGELFF. The CDR3 DNA follows: TGTGCCAGCAGTTACTCGCCGGGGGGCCGAGCCGGGGAGCTGTTTTTT.

This clonotype has only a few counts. The J gene is TRBJ2-7, the V gene TRBV20-1; D is perhaps TRBD1 (6 bases). This CDR3 spans 13 amino acids. The V end was cut by 4 bases, the J end by 3 bases, with 13 bases between. The V gene's germline CDR1 is DFQATT and CDR2 SNEGSKA (reference sequence). CDR3 protein: CSATGTPDYEQYF. The CDR3 nucleotides read TGCAGTGCTACCGGGACACCAGACTACGAGCAGTACTTC.

Here the CDR3 DNA reads TGTGCCAGCAGCTTAGGGCGGGGGGATGAGCAGTACTTC. Amino acid sequence: CASSLGRGDEQYF. The V gene is TRBV11-2, the J gene TRBJ2-7; 8 bases are shared with TRBD2. V gave up 1 base and J gave up 7 bases; unmatched junction bases: 3. CDR3 length equals 13 residues. The germline CDR1 and CDR2 sequences are SGHAT and FQNNGV.

This clonotype has just a few counts. The rearrangement links TRBV27 to TRBJ1-1; perhaps TRBD1 as D (6 bases). The CDR3 spans 15 residues. The germline V and J ends were trimmed by 4 bases and 6 bases, with 18 bases remaining between them. Germline V CDR1 and CDR2: MNHEY, SMNVEV (reference sequence). The CDR3 here is CASSWPWTEPAEAFF. The CDR3, as DNA: TGTGCCAGCAGTTGGCCCTGGACAGAGCCGGCTGAAGCTTTCTTT.